These 20 T cell receptor beta chains came from one sample sequenced in a study of blood T cell repertoires in COVID-19. Data came from immunoSEQ multiplex PCR; TCRdb stores just in-frame clones and leaves some out. Of 80,000 or so clones in the sample, 65% to 90% were seen once. Sequenced: peripheral blood. The receptors derive from a man in his fifties or sixties with COVID-19, enrolled during active disease.

V usage is TRBV4-3 and J usage is TRBJ1-6; 8 bases match TRBD1. The germline V gene encodes CDR1 LGHNA and CDR2 YSLEER. The junction had 4 bases not matched to a gene; V was cut back by 2 bases and J by 7 bases. The CDR3 runs 15 residues. The CDR3 bases are TGCGCCAGCAGCCAAACCGGGACAGGAAATTCACCCCTCCACTTT. As protein: CASSQTGTGNSPLHF.

V gene TRBV14 combines with J gene TRBJ2-5; 14 bases fit TRBD2. From germline, CDR1 is SGHDN and CDR2 FVKESK. The J segment lost 5 bases and the V segment lost 5 bases, leaving 7 bases of the junction unmatched. The CDR3 is made up of 16 amino acids. The chain's CDR3 is CASSAGTSGSRETQYF. Written as DNA, the CDR3 is TGTGCCAGCAGCGCCGGGACTAGCGGGAGCAGGGAGACCCAGTACTTC.

In regard to this clone: The same CDR3 can be traced to other DNA sequences in this sample. The genes are TRBV9 and TRBJ1-5, with 10 bases fitting TRBD1. The V segment lost 0 bases and the J segment 4 bases; nucleotides outside the gene matches: 1. From germline, CDR1 is SGDLS and CDR2 YYNGEE. This CDR3 spans 15 amino acids. This chain's CDR3 is CASSVGQGANQPQHF. For the CDR3, the DNA is TGTGCCAGCAGCGTAGGACAGGGGGCAAATCAGCCCCAGCATTTT.

The chain uses TRBV2 and TRBJ2-7; D unresolved. V shed 2 bases and J shed 3 bases, with 11 bases lying between them. Germline V gene data show CDR1 as SNHLY and CDR2 as FYNNEI. The CDR3 runs to 14 residues. Here the CDR3 DNA reads TGTGCCAGCAGTGAATCCGGGTACCTCTACGAGCAGTACTTC. Its translation is CASSESGYLYEQYF.

The genes are TRBV30 and TRBJ2-7, with D possibly matching TRBD1 (5 bases). Trimming shortened V by 3 bases and J by 3 bases, and 12 bases separated the two germline ends. The CDR3 consists of 13 residues. The germline V gene encodes CDR1 GTSNPN and CDR2 SVGIG (reference sequence). This chain's CDR3 is CAWSFTGYYEQYF. In DNA form, the CDR3 reads TGTGCCTGGAGCTTCACAGGCTACTACGAGCAGTACTTC.

The CDR3, as DNA: TGTGCCAGCAGCTTAGGGATGACTCCTACGGGTACGCAGTATTTT. Translated, it gives CASSLGMTPTGTQYF. This chain uses TRBV7-9 with TRBJ2-3; D uncertain. Trimming removed 1 base at V and 8 bases at J, with 16 bases between. This CDR3 is 15 amino acids long. Germline lookup yields CDR1 SEHNR and CDR2 FQNEAQ (reference sequence).

In this sample, this clone turned up once. In nucleotides, the CDR3 is TGTGCCAGCAGCCAAGACATCCCCTCCTACGAGCAGTACTTC. It yields the protein CASSQDIPSYEQYF. V and J are TRBV4-2 and TRBJ2-7; no clear D. V lost 0 bases to trimming and J lost 0 bases, with 6 bases between them. Germline CDR1 is LGHNA and CDR2 is YNFKEQ. The CDR3 consists of 14 residues.

This clone showed up many times. V usage is TRBV2 and J usage is TRBJ1-1; D is ambiguous. CDR1 and CDR2 from the germline V gene are SNHLY and FYNNEI. CDR3 length: 14 residues. Trimming shortened V by 1 base and J by 8 bases, and 14 bases separated the two germline ends. In DNA form, the CDR3 reads TGTGCCAGCAGTGAAGGAGGGCAATGGAGCGAAGCTTTCTTT. Residues: CASSEGGQWSEAFF. Full variable domain (rest looked up from reference TRBV2 and TRBJ1-1): EPEVTQTPSHQVTQMGQEVILRCVPISNHLYFYWYRQILGQKVEFLVSFYNNEISEKSEIFDDQFSVERPDGSNFTLKIRSTKLEDSAMYFCASSEGGQWSEAFFGQGTRLTVV.

The rearrangement joins TRBV24-1 to TRBJ1-5, with TRBD1 matching over 8 bases. Germline V gene sequence: CDR1 KGHDR, CDR2 SFDVKD. V lost 7 bases and J lost 7; bases outside the gene matches: 8. The CDR3 runs 14 residues. The CDR3 nucleotides read TGTGCCACCAGCCCCAGGGGGCGGACACAGCCCCAGCATTTT. This gives the protein CATSPRGRTQPQHF.

The V call is TRBV7-2, the J call TRBJ2-1, with D tentatively TRBD2 (5 bases). CDR3 length: 13 amino acids. V was trimmed by 2 bases and J by 5 bases, leaving 7 bases between them. Germline assignment: CDR1 SGHTA and CDR2 FQGNSA. CDR3 in DNA: TGTGCCAGCAGCTTAAGACTACACAATGAGCAGTTCTTC. Encoded protein: CASSLRLHNEQFF.

This clone was picked up a small number of times. This chain connects TRBV20-1 to TRBJ2-7; TRBD2 matches 12 bases. Looked up from germline, CDR1 is DFQATT and CDR2 is SNEGSKA (reference sequence). V shed 3 bases, J shed 2 bases, and the junction held 5 bases outside the gene matches. The CDR3 covers 15 residues. The chain's CDR3 is CSASRLAGDTYEQYF. CDR3 bases: TGCAGTGCTAGTCGACTAGCGGGAGACACCTACGAGCAGTACTTC.

The chain joins TRBV28 to TRBJ2-7; maybe TRBD2 (7 bases). V shed 6 bases and J shed 7 bases, with 16 bases lying between them. The CDR3 loop spans 13 amino acids. Germline V gene data show CDR1 as MDHEN and CDR2 as SYDVKM. The CDR3 is CASRGGGMEEQYF. CDR3 nucleotides: TGTGCCAGCAGGGGAGGGGGGATGGAGGAGCAGTACTTC.

The V gene is TRBV5-1, the J gene TRBJ2-3; 11 nucleotides line up with TRBD2. The trim removed 6 bases at V and 0 bases at J, leaving 3 bases unmatched. The CDR3 sequence is 15 residues long. Germline CDR1 and CDR2: SGHRS and YFSETQ. Here the CDR3 DNA reads TGCGCCAGCACCGGGACTAGCGGTAGCACAGATACGCAGTATTTT. It codes for CASTGTSGSTDTQYF.

The rearrangement links TRBV5-4 to TRBJ2-1; D is possibly TRBD2 (6 bases). Per the germline V gene, CDR1 is SGHNT and CDR2 is YYREEE (reference sequence). This CDR3 spans 16 amino acids. The ends were cut back, 0 bases at V and 4 bases at J, with 14 bases in the middle. CDR3 in amino acids: CASSLAGTGIYNEQFF. The CDR3, as DNA: TGTGCCAGCAGCTTGGCTGGGACTGGAATTTACAATGAGCAGTTCTTC.

The chain carries TRBV9 and TRBJ1-2, with D possibly being TRBD1 (5 bases). V shed 4 bases and J shed 5 bases, with 18 bases lying between them. The germline V gene encodes CDR1 SGDLS and CDR2 YYNGEE. The CDR3 has 15 amino acids. CDR3 in amino acids: CASSSSPGDGYGYTF. The CDR3 DNA is TGTGCCAGCAGCTCCTCTCCGGGGGACGGGTATGGCTACACCTTC.

The genes are TRBV27 and TRBJ2-7, with 12 positions matching TRBD2. The V and J ends lost 5 bases and 6 bases, in that order; junction bases with no gene match: 5. CDR3 size: 14 residues. Germline V gene lookup returns CDR1 MNHEY and CDR2 SMNVEV (reference sequence). The CDR3: CASSQTSGGTEQYF. CDR3 nucleotide sequence: TGTGCCAGCAGTCAGACTAGCGGGGGTACCGAGCAGTACTTC.

The V call is TRBV19, the J call TRBJ2-1; D unclear. This CDR3 comprises 15 residues. V lost 5 bases and J lost 0, with 11 bases in between. Germline CDR1 LNHDA, CDR2 SQIVND (reference sequence). The CDR3: CASSVSFSSYNEQFF. The CDR3 DNA is TGTGCCAGTAGTGTCTCCTTTAGCTCCTACAATGAGCAGTTCTTC.

The chain carries TRBV21-1 and TRBJ2-7; TRBD1 is taken as the D call from the table, unchecked against the DNA. TRBV21-1 is annotated as a pseudogene. This CDR3 contains 12 residues. This chain's CDR3 is CASSKNQYEQYF. CDR3 DNA sequence: TGTGCCAGCAGCAAAAATCAGTACGAGCAGTACTTC.

The rearrangement links TRBV5-1 to TRBJ1-1; 8 nucleotides agree with TRBD1. Germline assignment: CDR1 SGHRS and CDR2 YFSETQ. V was pared by 4 bases and J by 4 bases, with 9 bases of the junction left unmatched. CDR3 length: 15 residues. The CDR3 loop reads CASSPPGQGGTEAFF. The CDR3 DNA reads TGCGCCAGCAGCCCCCCCGGACAGGGAGGCACTGAAGCTTTCTTT.

This chain uses TRBV9 with TRBJ2-7, with 12 bases matching TRBD2. Trimming at V came to 4 bases and at J to 0 bases, leaving 2 bases not matched to a gene. This CDR3 spans 15 amino acids. Germline V lookup: CDR1 SGDLS, CDR2 YYNGEE. CDR3 protein: CASSLTSGSSYEQYF. In DNA form, the CDR3 reads TGTGCCAGCAGCTTGACTAGCGGGAGCTCCTACGAGCAGTACTTC.